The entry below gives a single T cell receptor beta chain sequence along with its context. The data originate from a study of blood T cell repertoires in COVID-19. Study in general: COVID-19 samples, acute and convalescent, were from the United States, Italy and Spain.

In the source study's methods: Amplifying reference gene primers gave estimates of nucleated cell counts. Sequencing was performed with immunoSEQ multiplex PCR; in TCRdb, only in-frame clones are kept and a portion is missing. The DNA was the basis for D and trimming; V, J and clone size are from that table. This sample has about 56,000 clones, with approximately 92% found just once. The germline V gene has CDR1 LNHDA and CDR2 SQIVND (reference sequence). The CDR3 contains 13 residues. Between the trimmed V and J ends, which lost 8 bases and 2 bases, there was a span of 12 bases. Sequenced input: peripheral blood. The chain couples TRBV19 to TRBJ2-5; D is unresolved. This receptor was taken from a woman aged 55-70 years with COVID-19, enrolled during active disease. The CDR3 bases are TGTGCCAGTGCCCTAGGTGGTCAAGAGACCCAGTACTTC. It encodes CASALGGQETQYF.